These 24 T cell receptor beta chains share one sample of origin, sequenced in a study of blood T cell repertoires in COVID-19. Using immunoSEQ multiplex PCR, the repertoire was profiled, and TCRdb retains in-frame clones only, with some absent. The sample lists 96,000 or so clones, around nine tenths seen once, with 2.9% in the top ten. The sample consisted of peripheral blood. The receptors shown here come from a woman older than 75 with acute or convalescent COVID-19.

The rearrangement uses TRBV19 and TRBJ2-1; D might be TRBD2 (5 bases). V lost 4 bases, J lost 5 bases, and 12 bases lay in between. The CDR3 has 14 residues. Germline assignment: CDR1 LNHDA and CDR2 SQIVND (reference sequence). CDR3 coding DNA: TGTGCCAGTAGTACCCTAGCCCATAACAATGAGCAGTTCTTC. Its translation is CASSTLAHNNEQFF.

This chain connects TRBV5-1 to TRBJ1-4; TRBD1 might be the D (6 bases). The CDR3 sequence is 15 residues long. V was clipped by 1 base and J by 8 bases, with 15 bases between them. Germline V gene lookup returns CDR1 SGHRS and CDR2 YFSETQ. The CDR3 is CASSLRSGAREKLFF. The CDR3 coding sequence is TGCGCCAGCAGCTTGCGTTCAGGGGCTAGGGAAAAACTGTTTTTT.

CDR3 loop: CASRENRGNSNQPQHF. In DNA, the CDR3 is TGTGCCAGCAGGGAAAACAGGGGGAATAGCAATCAGCCCCAGCATTTT. V usage is TRBV6-1 and J usage is TRBJ1-5; 8 bases agree with TRBD1. CDR1 MNHNS and CDR2 SASEGT come from the germline V gene. This CDR3 is built from 16 residues. V was clipped by 6 bases and J by 0 bases; unmatched bases: 7.

The V gene is TRBV30, the J gene TRBJ2-5; TRBD2 is a possible D gene (5 bases). CDR1 and CDR2 from the germline V gene are GTSNPN and SVGIG (reference sequence). The CDR3 contains 15 residues. V lost 2 bases, J lost 2 bases, and 15 bases lay in between. CDR3 coding DNA: TGTGCCTGGAGTAAGAAAGGAGGAGTGCAAGAGACCCAGTACTTC. Translated: CAWSKKGGVQETQYF.

A single count supports this clone. The chain has TRBV6-5 and TRBJ1-3, with D hard to call. The V gene lost 9 bases and the J gene lost 4 bases, with 16 bases spanning the gap. The CDR3 loop spans 14 amino acids. Germline V gives CDR1 MNHEY, CDR2 SVGAGI. CDR3 residues: CASLSGGRGNTIYF. CDR3 nucleotides: TGTGCCAGTCTCAGTGGTGGTCGAGGAAACACCATATATTTT.

The rearrangement links TRBV6-2 or TRBV6-3 to TRBJ2-3; 10 bases map to TRBD2. CDR1 and CDR2 (germline): MNHEY, SVGEGT. The ends lost 2 bases at V and 2 bases at J; junction bases unmatched: 10. The CDR3 spans 18 residues. In DNA, the CDR3 is TGTGCCAGCAGTTACGACCGGGGAGCGGGAGGGCCCACAGATACGCAGTATTTT. This translates into CASSYDRGAGGPTDTQYF.

The chain joins TRBV6-6 to TRBJ2-3, with 8 bases lining up with TRBD1. The germline CDR1 and CDR2 sequences are MNHNY and SVGAGI (reference sequence). The CDR3 has 15 residues. V lost 6 bases to trimming and J lost 3 bases; unmatched junction nucleotides: 8. The CDR3 DNA follows: TGTGCCAGCAGGCCGGGACAGGCCGGGACAGATACGCAGTATTTT. It specifies CASRPGQAGTDTQYF.

V gene TRBV3-1 (or the pseudogene TRBV3-2) combines with J gene TRBJ1-5; D is unclear. The CDR3 has 17 amino acids. Germline assignment: CDR1 LGHDT and CDR2 YNNKEL (reference sequence). Trimming took 0 bases from V and 7 from J, leaving 19 bases between them. This chain's CDR3 is CASSQDRGGGLDQPQHF. DNA of the CDR3: TGTGCCAGCAGCCAAGATCGGGGAGGAGGGTTGGACCAGCCCCAGCATTTT.

The chain is built from TRBV4-3 and TRBJ2-2; D call uncertain. Germline lookup yields CDR1 LGHNA and CDR2 YSLEER. V lost 0 bases, J lost 6 bases, and 8 bases lay in between. There are 14 residues in the CDR3. The CDR3 bases are TGCGCCAGCAGCCAAGATTGGCAGGCCGGGGAGCTGTTTTTT. It encodes CASSQDWQAGELFF.

The chain is built from TRBV6-5 and TRBJ2-2, with D hard to call. V shed 5 bases and J shed 3 bases, with 13 bases lying between them. The CDR3 has 15 amino acids. The germline V gene has CDR1 MNHEY and CDR2 SVGAGI. CDR3 residues: CASSPSRVDTGELFF. CDR3 nucleotide sequence: TGTGCCAGCAGTCCCTCTCGGGTAGACACCGGGGAGCTGTTTTTT.

The chain is built from TRBV5-6 and TRBJ2-7; D might be TRBD2 (5 bases). The CDR3 contains 14 residues. V was pared by 2 bases and J by 5 bases, with 14 bases between. Germline V gene sequence: CDR1 SGHDT, CDR2 YYEEEE. The CDR3 reads CASSFGGLAHEQYF. The CDR3 DNA sequence: TGTGCCAGCAGCTTCGGAGGTTTGGCCCACGAGCAGTACTTC.

A word on this clone: Other DNA sequences of this sample code for an identical CDR3. The V gene is TRBV30, the J gene TRBJ2-5, with 8 bases matching TRBD2. Germline V gives CDR1 GTSNPN, CDR2 SVGIG (reference sequence). V shed 0 bases, J shed 2 bases, and the junction held 5 bases outside the gene matches. The CDR3 sequence is 15 residues long. The CDR3 nucleotides are TGTGCCTGGAGTGTACGGGGGGGAATTCAAGAGACCCAGTACTTC. It encodes CAWSVRGGIQETQYF. Together with reference TRBV30 and TRBJ2-5, the CDR3 gives the full variable domain: SQTIHQWPATLVQPVGSPLSLECTVEGTSNPNLYWYRQAAGRGLQLLFYSVGIGQISSEVPQNLSASRPQDRQFILSSKKLLLSDSGFYLCAWSVRGGIQETQYFGPGTRLLVL.

The table lists this clone with a count of one. The chain is built from TRBV6-5 and TRBJ1-5; D is perhaps TRBD1 (5 bases). Germline V lookup: CDR1 MNHEY, CDR2 SVGAGI. This CDR3 region has 15 residues. V was shortened by 8 bases and J by 2 bases, with 16 bases between the two germline ends. DNA of the CDR3: TGTGCCAGCCCCAGGGTAAGGGAATGCAATCAGCCCCAGCATTTT. Protein sequence: CASPRVRECNQPQHF.

The V and J genes are TRBV27 and TRBJ2-7, with TRBD1 matching 8 bases. CDR1 is MNHEY and CDR2 is SMNVEV in the germline V gene (reference sequence). J gave up 4 bases and V 8 bases, and 7 bases lay outside the gene matches. The CDR3 contains 13 residues. The CDR3 loop is CASAGTGLYEQYF. The DNA of the CDR3 is TGTGCCAGCGCCGGGACAGGATTATACGAGCAGTACTTC.

The chain joins TRBV5-8 to TRBJ2-5; D is undetermined. CDR1 is SGHTS and CDR2 is YDEGEE in the germline V gene. The CDR3 has 12 amino acids. V lost 2 bases, J lost 5 bases, and 7 bases lay in between. DNA of the CDR3: TGTGCCAGCAGCTTCACCCGGGAGACCCAGTACTTC. It codes for CASSFTRETQYF.

V and J are TRBV15 and TRBJ1-2; weak D call: TRBD1 (5 bases). Trimming took off 5 bases at V and 0 bases at J, with 16 bases between the two ends. CDR3 length equals 16 residues. Germline CDR1 and CDR2: LNHNV and YYDKDF (reference sequence). CDR3 nucleotide sequence: TGTGCCACCAGCGCCCTGGGGCAGGCAGCTAACTATGGCTACACCTTC. Its translation: CATSALGQAANYGYTF. Complete variable domain (other parts from reference TRBV15 and TRBJ1-2): DAMVIQNPRYQVTQFGKPVTLSCSQTLNHNVMYWYQQKSSQAPKLLFHYYDKDFNNEADTPDNFQSRRPNTSFCFLDIRSPGLGDTAMYLCATSALGQAANYGYTFGSGTRLTVV.

V usage is TRBV2 and J usage is TRBJ1-6; 9 nucleotides align to TRBD1. J was trimmed by 9 bases and V by 10 bases; bases with no gene match: 10. Germline V gene sequence: CDR1 SNHLY, CDR2 FYNNEI. The CDR3 loop spans 14 amino acids. CDR3 DNA: TGTGCCACCCGACAGGGGGAAATTTTTTCACCCCTCCACTTT. It encodes CATRQGEIFSPLHF.

The chain is built from TRBV9 and TRBJ2-7, with 9 bases aligning to TRBD1. Germline trimming cut 6 bases from V and 5 bases from J; bases unmatched to any gene: 15. Germline V CDR1 and CDR2: SGDLS, YYNGEE. The CDR3 length is 16 residues. The CDR3 coding sequence is TGTGCCAGCAACCGTAGAGGACAGGGGAGTTTGAACGAGCAGTACTTC. The encoded protein is CASNRRGQGSLNEQYF.

The J gene is TRBJ2-7, the V gene TRBV28, with 7 positions matching TRBD1. From germline, CDR1 is MDHEN and CDR2 SYDVKM. The ends lost 2 bases at V and 3 bases at J; junction bases unmatched: 1. The length of the CDR3 is 13 residues. The CDR3 sequence: CASSLDRVYEQYF. CDR3 in DNA: TGTGCCAGCAGTTTAGACAGGGTCTACGAGCAGTACTTC.

The chain carries TRBV28 and TRBJ2-2, with TRBD1 matching over 8 bases. The CDR3 is 15 amino acids. Looked up from germline, CDR1 is MDHEN and CDR2 is SYDVKM. The ends lost 5 bases at V and 1 base at J; junction bases unmatched: 3. CDR3 sequence reads: CASSRQGMNTGELFF. The DNA of the CDR3 is TGTGCCAGCAGTAGACAGGGGATGAACACCGGGGAGCTGTTTTTT.

The chain joins TRBV6-5 to TRBJ2-5; a possible D gene is TRBD2 (6 bases). Germline V gene sequence: CDR1 MNHEY, CDR2 SVGAGI. V was clipped by 6 bases and J by 5 bases, with 13 bases between them. The CDR3 spans 13 residues. CDR3 amino acids: CASRLGGRETQYF. Here the CDR3 DNA reads TGTGCCAGCAGATTGGGGGGACGGGAGACCCAGTACTTC.

This clone was seen just once. J is TRBJ2-7 and V is TRBV7-2; 13 bases line up with TRBD2. The ends lost 5 bases at V and 7 bases at J; junction bases unmatched: 8. The CDR3 covers 15 residues. In germline, CDR1 is SGHTA, CDR2 FQGNSA. The CDR3 reads CASSPRTSGGAEQYF. CDR3 nucleotides: TGTGCCAGCAGCCCCCGGACTAGCGGGGGCGCTGAGCAGTACTTC. The whole variable domain, filled in from reference TRBV7-2 and TRBJ2-7, reads GAGVSQSPSNKVTEKGKDVELRCDPISGHTALYWYRQSLGQGLEFLIYFQGNSAPDKSGLPSDRFSAERTGGSVSTLTIQRTQQEDSAVYLCASSPRTSGGAEQYFGPGTRLTVT.

This sequence joins TRBV2 and TRBJ1-1; D remains ambiguous. V was cut by 2 bases and J by 4 bases, with 11 bases left in between. From germline, CDR1 is SNHLY and CDR2 FYNNEI. The length of the CDR3 is 14 residues. The CDR3 coding sequence is TGTGCCAGCAGTGAACGGGTCAGCTCCACTGAAGCTTTCTTT. Amino acid sequence: CASSERVSSTEAFF.

The rearrangement links TRBV7-2 to TRBJ2-1, with 9 positions matching TRBD1. With V trimmed by 0 bases and J by 1 base, 1 base remained unmatched. In germline, CDR1 is SGHTA, CDR2 FQGNSA. The CDR3 sequence is 16 residues long. For the CDR3, the DNA is TGTGCCAGCAGCTTAGCCGGGACAGGGTCCTACAATGAGCAGTTCTTC. Translating it yields CASSLAGTGSYNEQFF.